This T cell receptor (beta chain) originates from a study of T cell repertoires in cytomegalovirus infection. Study overall: CMV infection plus the matching HLA type was flagged by public TCR beta signatures. Notes on the study in general: Identification of carriers of CMV plus the relevant HLA was achieved through cumulative public TCR beta family frequency. There were HLA-C-restricted CMV-specific TCR beta clonotypes dominating the ex vivo response.

TCRdb used MiXCR to reprocess the reads, holding one entry per CDR3 protein. The data show about 240,000 distinct CDR3 sequences, about 12% seen once. Turning to this clonotype: Its antigen remains unknown. Just one base apart from a much larger clone, this may be a read error.

Germline values: CDR1 SGHTA, CDR2 FQGNSA. The CDR3 contains 12 residues. V gave up 5 bases and J gave up 13 bases, with 17 bases separating them. The chain joins TRBV7-2 to TRBJ2-5; D is tentatively TRBD1 or TRBD2 (5 bases each). The sequencing sample was made of PBMCs. The sequence was obtained from a human donor in good health (CMV status not recorded). Some clones in this sample may be carry-over from other donors' samples. The CDR3 loop reads CASSEGPGALYF. CDR3 nucleotide sequence: TGTGCCAGCAGCGAGGGACCTGGGGCCCTGTACTTC.